The 8 T cell receptor beta chains given below trace back to one sample, sequenced in a study of radiotherapy plus CTLA-4 blockade in lung cancer. Some clones are missing from TCRdb's copy, which holds only in-frame ones; the method was immunoSEQ multiplex PCR. This sample has about 45,000 clones, with 65% to 85% found just once. The material sequenced was peripheral blood, taken from a patient treated with radiotherapy plus ipilimumab. These receptors were collected from a human donor with non-small cell lung cancer who had stable disease on radiotherapy plus ipilimumab.

This clone was seen just once. This chain joins TRBV9 and TRBJ1-2; possible D gene TRBD1, 5 bases. Trimming pared 3 bases from V and 7 bases from J, leaving 13 bases between. The CDR3 extends over 13 amino acids. The germline CDR1 and CDR2 sequences are SGDLS and YYNGEE. CDR3 bases: TGTGCCAGCAGCGAAAAACAGGTTGGTGGCTACACCTTC. This sequence encodes CASSEKQVGGYTF. Variable domain in full (rest from reference TRBV9 and TRBJ1-2): DSGVTQTPKHLITATGQRVTLRCSPRSGDLSVYWYQQSLDQGLQFLIQYYNGEERAKGNILERFSAQQFPDLHSELNLSSLELGDSALYFCASSEKQVGGYTFGSGTRLTVV.

This sequence joins TRBV4-1 and TRBJ1-3; 8 bases agree with TRBD1. V trimming: 4 bases; J trimming: 0 bases; junction bases outside the gene matches: 5. Germline CDR1 and CDR2: MGHRA and YSYEKL. The CDR3 spans 16 residues. The CDR3 DNA reads as TGCGCCAGCAGCCCAATGGACAGGGACTCTGGAAACACCATATATTTT. Its protein is CASSPMDRDSGNTIYF.

This clone rates as medium-sized. The chain uses TRBV4-1 and TRBJ1-5, with TRBD1 as a possible D gene (5 bases). The V gene lost 0 bases and the J gene lost 0 bases, with 18 bases spanning the gap. The germline CDR1 and CDR2 sequences are MGHRA and YSYEKL. The CDR3 contains 19 residues. In DNA, the CDR3 is TGCGCCAGCAGCCAAGATCTAGGGGCAAACAGATTTAGCAATCAGCCCCAGCATTTT. It translates to CASSQDLGANRFSNQPQHF.

The chain uses TRBV9 and TRBJ2-7; TRBD2 is a possible D gene (6 bases). This CDR3 comprises 14 residues. Per germline, CDR1 SGDLS and CDR2 YYNGEE. V lost 7 bases and J 5 bases, leaving 19 bases between the germline ends. CDR3 DNA sequence: TGTGCCAGCGCGCTTGACGGGAGCCTTGACGAGCAGTACTTC. Amino acids: CASALDGSLDEQYF.

This clone was detected once. The chain couples TRBV5-5 to TRBJ2-3; TRBD1 agrees at 7 bases. The CDR3 loop spans 14 amino acids. Trimming removed 0 bases from V and 5 bases from J; junction bases left unmatched: 3. Germline V gene lookup returns CDR1 SGHKS and CDR2 YYEKEE (reference sequence). The CDR3 DNA reads as TGTGCCAGCAGCTTGGAGGGGGCTGGAGATACGCAGTATTTT. This translates into CASSLEGAGDTQYF.

This rearrangement joins TRBV29-1 to TRBJ1-2; TRBD1 might be the D (5 bases). With 5 bases removed from V and 5 bases from J, the gap between germline ends came to 12 bases. CDR1 is SQVTM, CDR2 ANQGSEA, per germline. This CDR3 is built from 12 residues. In nucleotides, the CDR3 is TGCAGCGTTTATAGCAGGGTGTATGGCTACACCTTC. Translated, it gives CSVYSRVYGYTF.

The CDR3 spells CASITGGDNYGYTF. The CDR3 nucleotides are TGTGCCAGTATCACAGGGGGTGATAACTATGGCTACACCTTC. The chain is built from TRBV19 and TRBJ1-2; the match to TRBD1 covers 8 bases. The junction had 5 bases not matched to a gene; V was cut back by 7 bases and J by 1 base. The germline V gene has CDR1 LNHDA and CDR2 SQIVND (reference sequence). The CDR3 consists of 14 residues. Based on the CDR3 plus reference TRBV19 and TRBJ1-2, the full variable domain is DGGITQSPKYLFRKEGQNVTLSCEQNLNHDAMYWYRQDPGQGLRLIYYSQIVNDFQKGDIAEGYSVSREKKESFPLTVTSAQKNPTAFYLCASITGGDNYGYTFGSGTRLTVV.

The chain uses TRBV6-6 and TRBJ1-2; D is ambiguous. The CDR3 loop spans 14 amino acids. Germline CDR1 MNHNY, CDR2 SVGAGI (reference sequence). V was clipped by 0 bases and J by 2 bases, with 7 bases between them. This chain's CDR3 is CASSYSGSNYGYTF. CDR3 DNA sequence: TGTGCCAGCAGTTACTCAGGCAGCAACTATGGCTACACCTTC.